This T cell receptor (beta chain) was found in a study of control samples from healthy donors and cancer patients. In this sample, this clone turned up once. Assay used: immunoSEQ multiplex PCR; TCRdb lists only in-frame clones, some missing. The table includes roughly 220,000 clones, just under 95% detected once. Germline lookup yields CDR1 MGHDK and CDR2 SYGVNS. The CDR3 runs to 14 residues. V lost 8 bases and J lost 4, with 12 bases in between. This receptor was obtained from a man aged 45 to 65 in good health. Input material: blood. V is TRBV25-1 and J is TRBJ1-6; possible D gene TRBD1, 6 bases. Here the CDR3 DNA reads TGTGCCAGCGAGCAGACAGGTTATAATTCACCCCTCCACTTT. This gives the protein CASEQTGYNSPLHF. Using reference TRBV25-1 and TRBJ1-6 for the parts outside the CDR3, the full variable domain is EADIYQTPRYLVIGTGKKITLECSQTMGHDKMYWYQQDPGMELHLIHYSYGVNSTEKGDLSSESTVSRIRTEHFPLTLESARPSHTSQYLCASEQTGYNSPLHFGNGTRLTVT.